Shown below are 26 T cell receptor beta chains from a single sample sequenced in a study of early stage breast cancer tumors (dated by TCRdb to 2017 to 2019). Libraries came from the immunoSEQ multiplex PCR assay. In its TCRdb copy, this immuneACCESS table keeps in-frame sequences only and misses some clones. Where compared with another copy, unresolved V genes explain less than half of these, and the others have no known cause. In this sample the table shows about 5,000 clones, around 66% of which occur a single time. The ten most abundant clones make up approximately 25% of the sample. Sequenced: breast tumor tissue. These receptors were taken from a person aged 45 to 59 with breast cancer.

The chain links TRBV19 to TRBJ2-1, with D possibly TRBD1 on 6 matching bases. This CDR3 has 14 amino acids. The germline V gene has CDR1 LNHDA and CDR2 SQIVND (reference sequence). The germline V and J ends were trimmed by 4 bases and 3 bases, with 10 bases remaining between them. CDR3 DNA sequence: TGTGCCAGTAGTACTACAGGGCGCTACAATGAGCAGTTCTTC. Translation gives CASSTTGRYNEQFF.

This clone has only a few counts. The rearrangement joins TRBV6-1 to TRBJ1-5; no reliable D call. This CDR3 has 12 amino acids. CDR1 is MNHNS and CDR2 is SASEGT in the germline V gene. V was pared by 6 bases and J by 5 bases, with 8 bases between. CDR3 loop: CASRYLDQPQHF. DNA of the CDR3: TGTGCCAGCAGATACCTCGATCAGCCCCAGCATTTT.

The chain joins TRBV7-2 to TRBJ1-2, with 9 bases fitting TRBD1. The CDR3 is 15 residues long. Germline V lookup: CDR1 SGHTA, CDR2 FQGNSA. V was pared by 3 bases and J by 6 bases, with 8 bases of the junction left unmatched. Here the CDR3 DNA reads TGTGCCAGCAGCTTGGCGCGGACAGGGGACCATGGCTACACCTTC. This sequence encodes CASSLARTGDHGYTF.

The chain employs TRBV9 and TRBJ2-1; perhaps TRBD1 as D (6 bases). This CDR3 contains 11 residues. V lost 7 bases and J lost 15, with 17 bases in between. Germline V gene lookup returns CDR1 SGDLS and CDR2 YYNGEE. The CDR3 region is CASGRGSWLFF. CDR3 DNA sequence: TGTGCCAGCGGCAGGGGATCCTGGCTGTTCTTC.

This clone was detected only once. The rearrangement joins TRBV7-2 to TRBJ2-5, with D possibly being TRBD1 (6 bases). Judging by the DNA end, TRBJ2-7 fits better; the J call may be wrong. CDR3 length equals 16 residues. Germline CDR1 and CDR2: SGHTA and FQGNSA. CDR3: CASSAMSTGSLGEQYF. CDR3 in DNA: TGTGCCAGCAGCGCGATGTCGACAGGTTCCCTGGGCGAGCAGTACTTC.

The chain is built from TRBV29-1 and TRBJ1-2; D unresolved. The CDR3 extends over 13 amino acids. V was trimmed by 3 bases and J by 5 bases, leaving 13 bases between them. Germline-derived CDR1 and CDR2 are SQVTM and ANQGSEA. For the CDR3, the DNA is TGCAGCGTTGAGGAGACCCTGGGGTATGGCTACACCTTC. Encoded protein: CSVEETLGYGYTF.

This chain connects TRBV7-2 to TRBJ1-1; a possible D gene is TRBD1 (6 bases). Between the trimmed V and J ends, which lost 6 bases and 4 bases, there was a span of 15 bases. Germline lookup yields CDR1 SGHTA and CDR2 FQGNSA. The CDR3 covers 14 residues. The CDR3 protein is CASRTGIESTEAFF. The CDR3 DNA is TGTGCCAGCAGGACAGGTATTGAGAGCACTGAAGCTTTCTTT. Combining the CDR3 with reference TRBV7-2 and TRBJ1-1 gives the whole variable domain GAGVSQSPSNKVTEKGKDVELRCDPISGHTALYWYRQSLGQGLEFLIYFQGNSAPDKSGLPSDRFSAERTGGSVSTLTIQRTQQEDSAVYLCASRTGIESTEAFFGQGTRLTVV.

The V gene is TRBV7-6, the J gene TRBJ2-6; no definite D call. V lost 7 bases and J lost 2, with 6 bases in between. The CDR3 has 13 amino acids. CDR1 is SGHVS, CDR2 FNYEAQ, per germline. Written as DNA, the CDR3 is TGTGCCAGCACCCCACCTGGGGCCAACGTCCTGACTTTC. Its protein product is CASTPPGANVLTF. Full variable domain (missing parts from reference TRBV7-6 and TRBJ2-6): GAGVSQSPRYKVTKRGQDVALRCDPISGHVSLYWYRQALGQGPEFLTYFNYEAQQDKSGLPNDRFSAERPEGSISTLTIQRTEQRDSAMYRCASTPPGANVLTFGAGSRLTVL.

The V and J genes are TRBV5-1 and TRBJ1-4; 8 bases are shared with TRBD1. Germline trimming cut 4 bases from V and 7 bases from J; bases unmatched to any gene: 9. Germline V CDR1 and CDR2: SGHRS, YFSETQ. The CDR3 has 15 residues. CDR3 in amino acids: CASSVGQGIGEKLFF. The CDR3 DNA reads as TGCGCCAGCAGCGTAGGACAGGGCATCGGTGAAAAACTGTTTTTT.

Sample share makes this clone large (0.1 to 1%). The V call is TRBV5-1, the J call TRBJ2-7; D perhaps matches TRBD2 (6 bases). Germline V lookup: CDR1 SGHRS, CDR2 YFSETQ. This CDR3 is built from 15 residues. V was trimmed by 4 bases and J by 3 bases, leaving 17 bases between them. CDR3 in amino acids: CASSPLSGSFYEQYF. Written as DNA, the CDR3 is TGCGCCAGCAGCCCGTTGAGCGGGTCCTTCTACGAGCAGTACTTC.

About this clone itself: One end of the junction is discordant with germline, which a read error may explain. The CDR3 sequence: CASSSSLSGANVLTF. CDR3 DNA sequence: TGTGCCAGCAGCTCAAGCCTCTCTGGAGCCAACGTCCTGACTTTC. The chain couples TRBV9 to TRBJ2-6; D uncertain. Germline CDR1 and CDR2: SGDLS and YYNGEE. This CDR3 is 15 amino acids long.

This sequence joins TRBV18 and TRBJ2-3; 10 bases agree with TRBD1. This CDR3 is 19 amino acids long. Germline CDR1 reads KGHSH; CDR2 reads LQKENI. Trimming took 3 bases from V and 6 from J; bases not matched to a gene: 18. The CDR3 loop is CASSPVAGRETGGADTQYF. Written as DNA, the CDR3 is TGTGCCAGCTCACCGGTTGCGGGAAGGGAGACAGGGGGCGCGGATACGCAGTATTTT. Combining the CDR3 with reference TRBV18 and TRBJ2-3 gives the whole variable domain NAGVMQNPRHLVRRRGQEARLRCSPMKGHSHVYWYRQLPEEGLKFMVYLQKENIIDESGMPKERFSAEFPKEGPSILRIQQVVRGDSAAYFCASSPVAGRETGGADTQYFGPGTRLTVL.

This clone was seen a handful of times. The chain joins TRBV2 to TRBJ2-2; 12 bases align to TRBD2. Germline CDR1 reads SNHLY; CDR2 reads FYNNEI. The CDR3 covers 15 residues. J gave up 7 bases and V 8 bases, and 8 bases lay outside the gene matches. The CDR3 loop reads CASRWLAGGLGELFF. The CDR3 DNA sequence: TGTGCCAGCCGCTGGCTAGCGGGGGGGCTCGGGGAGCTGTTTTTT. Complete variable domain (other parts from reference TRBV2 and TRBJ2-2): EPEVTQTPSHQVTQMGQEVILRCVPISNHLYFYWYRQILGQKVEFLVSFYNNEISEKSEIFDDQFSVERPDGSNFTLKIRSTKLEDSAMYFCASRWLAGGLGELFFGEGSRLTVL.

This clone has just a few counts. The chain joins TRBV1 to TRBJ2-7; the table assigns TRBD1, which was not confirmed against the DNA. TRBV1 is deemed a pseudogene. This CDR3 comprises 17 residues. CDR3 sequence: CTSSHPGRARVIYEQYF. The DNA of the CDR3 is TGCACCAGCAGCCACCCTGGTCGGGCCAGGGTAATCTACGAGCAGTACTTC.

The chain is built from TRBV7-2 and TRBJ2-1, with 11 bases fitting TRBD2. This CDR3 has 13 residues. Germline CDR1 is SGHTA and CDR2 is FQGNSA. V was pared by 4 bases and J by 15 bases, with 8 bases of the junction left unmatched. CDR3: CASSSGLAVVPFF. The CDR3 DNA reads as TGTGCCAGCAGCTCGGGACTAGCGGTGGTGCCGTTCTTC.

This clone came up a few times. The genes are TRBV19 and TRBJ2-3; possible D gene TRBD2, 5 bases. The germline V and J ends were trimmed by 3 bases and 5 bases, with 6 bases remaining between them. The CDR3 consists of 12 residues. Per germline, CDR1 LNHDA and CDR2 SQIVND (reference sequence). The CDR3, as DNA: TGTGCCAGTAGTATCCGGGGAGATACGCAGTATTTT. Encoded protein: CASSIRGDTQYF.

This clone was counted only a few times. The chain has TRBV12-5 and TRBJ2-2; tentative D call: TRBD1 (5 bases). V lost 3 bases to trimming and J lost 3 bases, with 17 bases between them. Germline V gene data show CDR1 as LGHNT and CDR2 as FRNRAP. The CDR3 is made up of 17 amino acids. The CDR3 loop reads CASGFLRGAGYTGELFF. The CDR3 nucleotides are TGTGCTAGTGGTTTCCTGCGTGGGGCAGGCTACACCGGGGAGCTGTTTTTT.

The rearrangement links TRBV7-6 to TRBJ1-3, with no clear D. The CDR3 runs to 16 residues. Germline loops: CDR1 SGHVS, CDR2 FNYEAQ. Trimming stripped 2 bases from V and 1 base from J, with 12 bases between. The CDR3 sequence: CASSLFEVGSGNTIYF. The DNA of the CDR3 is TGTGCCAGCAGCTTATTTGAGGTGGGGTCTGGAAACACCATATATTTT.

This rearrangement joins TRBV5-6 to TRBJ2-7; D might be TRBD2 (6 bases). This CDR3 is 12 amino acids long. Per germline, CDR1 SGHDT and CDR2 YYEEEE. V dropped 1 base and J dropped 7 bases, with 9 bases sitting between them. The CDR3 region has the DNA TGTGCCAGCAGCTTGCCGGCGGGGGAGCAGTACTTC. This gives the protein CASSLPAGEQYF.

The chain couples TRBV5-1 to TRBJ1-2; 7 bases line up with TRBD1. Germline CDR1 is SGHRS and CDR2 is YFSETQ. Trimming removed 2 bases from V and 4 bases from J; junction bases left unmatched: 8. CDR3 length: 15 amino acids. The CDR3 sequence is CASSLGQQGFYGYTF. CDR3 nucleotide sequence: TGCGCCAGCAGCTTAGGGCAACAGGGGTTCTATGGCTACACCTTC.

The V and J genes are TRBV5-1 and TRBJ2-3; 11 bases fit TRBD2. CDR1 SGHRS and CDR2 YFSETQ come from the germline V gene. V gave up 0 bases and J gave up 10 bases; unmatched junction bases: 13. The CDR3 is 17 amino acids. DNA for the CDR3: TGCGCCAGCAGCTTGGTTCTAGCGGGGGGTGCCGATCGTCCGCAGTATTTT. Translating it yields CASSLVLAGGADRPQYF. The full variable domain, completed using reference TRBV5-1 and TRBJ2-3, is KAGVTQTPRYLIKTRGQQVTLSCSPISGHRSVSWYQQTPGQGLQFLFEYFSETQRNKGNFPGRFSGRQFSNSRSEMNVSTLELGDSALYLCASSLVLAGGADRPQYFGPGTRLTVL.

The chain links TRBV7-2 to TRBJ1-1; TRBD1 is a possible D gene (6 bases). CDR3 length: 14 amino acids. Trimming took 5 bases from V and 0 from J, leaving 10 bases between them. The germline V gene has CDR1 SGHTA and CDR2 FQGNSA. CDR3 region: CASSERGLNTEAFF. CDR3 nucleotides: TGTGCCAGCAGCGAACGGGGGCTGAACACTGAAGCTTTCTTT.

This chain links TRBV25-1 with TRBJ1-6, with D possibly TRBD1 on 5 matching bases. V lost 4 bases, J lost 7 bases, and 14 bases lay in between. Germline loops: CDR1 MGHDK, CDR2 SYGVNS. CDR3 length: 15 residues. CDR3 region: CASSGGDLRNSPLHF. Written as DNA, the CDR3 is TGTGCCAGCAGTGGAGGGGACCTCAGAAATTCACCCCTCCACTTT.

The table lists this clone with a few counts. V usage is TRBV9 and J usage is TRBJ2-1; TRBD2 aligns across 14 bases. The CDR3 totals 16 residues. J lost 7 bases, V lost 1 base, and 4 bases had no gene match. Germline values: CDR1 SGDLS, CDR2 YYNGEE. This CDR3 is CASSVTTSGGGNEQFF. CDR3 nucleotides: TGTGCCAGCAGCGTAACGACTAGCGGGGGGGGAAATGAGCAGTTCTTC.

In its sample, this clone ranks as medium-sized. J is TRBJ2-7 and V is TRBV5-1; tentatively, D is TRBD2 (6 bases). V dropped 3 bases and J dropped 5 bases, with 24 bases sitting between them. Germline assignment: CDR1 SGHRS and CDR2 YFSETQ. This CDR3 contains 17 residues. The CDR3 DNA is TGCGCCAGCAGCTCTAACGGTGATGTTCTACTAGCCCACGAGCAGTACTTC. Encoded protein: CASSSNGDVLLAHEQYF.

This chain connects TRBV25-1 to TRBJ2-7, with TRBD1 as a possible D gene (6 bases). V gave up 1 base and J gave up 0 bases, with 10 bases separating them. Germline V gives CDR1 MGHDK, CDR2 SYGVNS. CDR3 length: 15 amino acids. The CDR3 nucleotides are TGTGCCAGCAGTGAATCCAGGGGAGTCTCCTACGAGCAGTACTTC. Its protein is CASSESRGVSYEQYF.